The subject of this entry is one T cell receptor (beta chain). The antigen is unknown. Patients chosen for sequencing had shown CD8+CD57+ cell expansion by flow cytometry. Among the patients, all had severe acquired aplastic anemia. Genomic DNA served as template for TCR beta VDJ and CDR3 profiling. TCRdb redid the calling of the reads with MiXCR, one entry per CDR3 protein. The data show about 120,000 distinct CDR3 sequences, over 55% seen once. CDR3 length: 13 amino acids. Germline-derived CDR1 and CDR2 are SGHVS and FNYEAQ. With 8 bases removed from V and 0 bases from J, the gap between germline ends came to 11 bases. This entry belongs to a study of CD8+CD57+ T cells in acquired aplastic anemia. Findings of the study overall: Shared by patients and controls, 25 to 30 CD8+ CDR3s were abundant in patients.

The TCR originated in a human donor with aplastic anemia. Sequenced: sorted CD4+, CD8+, or CD8+CD57+ T cells (not recorded which) from PBMCs. The rearrangement joins TRBV7-6 to TRBJ2-7; D perhaps matches TRBD2 (6 bases). The chain's CDR3 is CASLAAGSYEQYF. CDR3 DNA sequence: TGTGCCAGCCTAGCAGCGGGCTCCTACGAGCAGTACTTC. Full variable domain (remainder filled in from reference TRBV7-6 and TRBJ2-7): GAGVSQSPRYKVTKRGQDVALRCDPISGHVSLYWYRQALGQGPEFLTYFNYEAQQDKSGLPNDRFSAERPEGSISTLTIQRTEQRDSAMYRCASLAAGSYEQYFGPGTRLTVT.